This entry concerns a single TCR beta chain. Its antigen is currently unknown. The junction shows a germline mismatch at one end, possibly a read error. Libraries were prepared by immunoSEQ multiplex PCR; TCRdb keeps only in-frame clonotypes and omits some of them. The table has around 69,000 clones, less than 90% seen once; the top ten hold around 7.5%. This entry is derived from a study of T cell responses to AZD1222 COVID-19 vaccine. Whole-study findings and limits: None of the repertoires were sampled until the peak T cell response had passed. Among the donors, most were white British and more were female, and clonal diversity was possibly underestimated.

The CDR3 length is 14 residues. Germline V gene lookup returns CDR1 LGHNA and CDR2 YSLEER. Sample: peripheral blood, taken on day 0 of AZD1222 vaccination. The chain has TRBV4-3 and TRBJ2-7; tentatively, D is TRBD1 or TRBD2 (5 bases each). This TCR was recovered from an adult in good health. The chain's CDR3 is CASSQDRGPYEQCF. DNA for the CDR3: TGCGCCAGCAGCCAAGATCGGGGCCCCTACGAGCAGTGCTTC.